Sequencing of this TCR beta chain was carried out in a study of HIV-infected children after antiretroviral therapy interruption (dated by TCRdb to between 2017 and 2020). For the study in its entirety: Eight children were included: four on planned treatment interruption and four on continuous treatment, all with CD4+ count above 500 and viral load below 50 copies/ml. A median age of approximately 9.8 years was recorded in the interruption group, and a median age of around 8 years was recorded in the continuous treatment group. Samples from the interruption arm were taken at week 0, at week 12, at the end of interruption (week 24 or 48), and about 3 years after the study ended. Alongside measurements of thymic output, the study compared TCR repertoires of children on planned treatment interruption with TCR repertoires of children on continuous antiretroviral treatment. Continuous-treatment samples were analyzed from corresponding weeks 0, 48 and 150. Recorded exposure to EBV and CMV was present in most of the participating children. Broader findings and caveats from the paper: Sorted CD45RA+ naive cells might include minor non-naive CD45RA+ populations such as EMRA or stem memory cells. An increase in the naive CD4+ Gini coefficient was observed by the end of treatment interruption, suggesting clonal expansion, and a return to baseline was observed by 3 years. The low number of patients is regarded as a limitation, and the data should be interpreted with caution. In naive CD4+ repertoires of PTI patients, CDR3 sharing between time points fell after interruption began; many sequences were shared between end of interruption and 3 years later.

As to this clonotype: Its cognate antigen has yet to be identified. No per-base quality is available; no much larger clone lies one base away.

The treatment or condition label, as the study defines it: PENTA 11 planned treatment interruption arm or continuous ART arm. Participants were children from the United Kingdom aged 2 to 15 years who had received at least three-drug ART for at least 24 weeks. Cryopreserved PBMCs containing at least 5 million viable cells were needed, and four candidate patients were excluded because their viable PBMC yield was low. Using a FACSAria III cell sorter, naive CD4+ CD45RA+ CD45RO- T cells were FACS-sorted out of thawed PBMCs. Sorted cells were fixed, and RNA was extracted using the RNeasy FFPE kit followed by the RNeasy Micro kit. Sequences KGHSH (CDR1) and LQKENI (CDR2) are obtained from the germline V gene. Between the V and J ends, shortened by 1 base and 3 bases respectively, the junction contains 15 bases. CDR3 length: 16 amino acids, cysteine to phenylalanine. The retained sequence is limited to the CDR3, 48 bases, with the frame set at the first base.

The library was produced with 3' RACE. TCR libraries were generated from RNA by a 3' RACE protocol incorporating unique molecular identifiers so that PCR amplification bias could be corrected. Amplicon libraries were pooled in groups of up to 12 and sequenced on an Illumina MiSeq using v2 2x250 paired-end chemistry. On the study's bioinformatics: Decombinator was used to process the reads, assigning V and J genes and CDR3 and applying barcode-based correction of errors and PCR bias. Repertoires were subsampled to equal depth before Gini coefficients were calculated with the R ineq package. CDR3 similarity was assessed with GLIPH, Hamming distance and a shared triplet metric. TCRdb reanalyzed the raw reads on its own, using fastp at Q25 for trimming and MiXCR for clone calling, and kept in-frame beta chains. Rows with a matching CDR3 protein are joined into one entry that keeps the most common DNA and genes. TCRdb, rather than the study authors, made the V and J calls. The sample table lists approximately 95,000 distinct CDR3 sequences, under 8% of them with a count of one. The biggest ten clones account for roughly 1% of the sample.

The input for sequencing was CD45RA+ CD4+ T cells from PBMCs, pooled from several time points, taken from a donor given antiretroviral therapy, either interrupted or continuous. The sample's cell subset or site, from its label and the paper: naive CD4+ CD45RA+ CD45RO- T cells. Recombination connected TRBV18 to TRBJ1-1; the D gene is perhaps TRBD1, from 5 matching bases. This TCR was recovered from a pool of human donors with HIV. The DNA is TGTGCCAGCTCACCACGGGGACCGGGATCCCACACTGAAGCTTTCTTT. This codes for CASSPRGPGSHTEAFF.